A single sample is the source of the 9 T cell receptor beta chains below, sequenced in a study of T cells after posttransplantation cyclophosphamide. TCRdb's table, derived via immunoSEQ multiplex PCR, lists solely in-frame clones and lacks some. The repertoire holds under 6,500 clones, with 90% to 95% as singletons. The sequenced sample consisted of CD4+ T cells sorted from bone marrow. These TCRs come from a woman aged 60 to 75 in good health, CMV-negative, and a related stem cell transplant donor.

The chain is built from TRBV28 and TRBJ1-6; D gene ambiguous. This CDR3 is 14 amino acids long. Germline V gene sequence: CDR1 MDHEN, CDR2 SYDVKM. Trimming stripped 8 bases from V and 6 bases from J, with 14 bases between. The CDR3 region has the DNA TGTGCCAGCTTGCCGGGTAATGCTAATTCACCCCTCCACTTT. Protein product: CASLPGNANSPLHF.

As DNA, the CDR3 is TGTGCCAGCAGCTTGTACGAACTACGTGGGCAGTACTTC. Its translation is CASSLYELRGQYF. The gene calls are TRBV5-4 and TRBJ2-7, with D unclear. Germline CDR1 and CDR2: SGHNT and YYREEE (reference sequence). This CDR3 region has 13 residues. With 1 base removed from V and 9 bases from J, the gap between germline ends came to 14 bases.

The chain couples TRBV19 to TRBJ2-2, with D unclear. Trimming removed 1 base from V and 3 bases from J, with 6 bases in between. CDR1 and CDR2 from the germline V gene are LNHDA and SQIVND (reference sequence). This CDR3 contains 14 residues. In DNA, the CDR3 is TGTGCCAGTAGTATAGCAGCGCACACCGGGGAGCTGTTTTTT. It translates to CASSIAAHTGELFF.

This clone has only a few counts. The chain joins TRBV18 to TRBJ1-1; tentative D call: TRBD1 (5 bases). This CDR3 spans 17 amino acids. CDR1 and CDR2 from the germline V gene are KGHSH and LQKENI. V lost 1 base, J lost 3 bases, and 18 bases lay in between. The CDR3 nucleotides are TGTGCCAGCTCACCACTTCCCGTAACGGGGGGAGACACTGAAGCTTTCTTT. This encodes CASSPLPVTGGDTEAFF. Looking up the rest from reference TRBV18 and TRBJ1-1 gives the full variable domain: NAGVMQNPRHLVRRRGQEARLRCSPMKGHSHVYWYRQLPEEGLKFMVYLQKENIIDESGMPKERFSAEFPKEGPSILRIQQVVRGDSAAYFCASSPLPVTGGDTEAFFGQGTRLTVV.

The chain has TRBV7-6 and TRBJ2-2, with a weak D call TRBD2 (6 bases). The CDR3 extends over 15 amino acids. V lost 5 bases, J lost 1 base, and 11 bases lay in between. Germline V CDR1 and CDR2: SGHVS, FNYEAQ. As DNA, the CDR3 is TGTGCCAGCAGCGAAAGCGGGTTGAACACCGGGGAGCTGTTTTTT. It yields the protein CASSESGLNTGELFF.

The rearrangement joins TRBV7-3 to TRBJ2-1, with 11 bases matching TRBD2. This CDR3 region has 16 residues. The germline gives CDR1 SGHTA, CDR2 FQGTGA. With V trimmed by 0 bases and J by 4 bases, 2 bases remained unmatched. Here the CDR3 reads CASSLTTSGGYNEQFF. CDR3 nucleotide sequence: TGTGCCAGCAGCTTAACCACTAGCGGGGGTTACAATGAGCAGTTCTTC.

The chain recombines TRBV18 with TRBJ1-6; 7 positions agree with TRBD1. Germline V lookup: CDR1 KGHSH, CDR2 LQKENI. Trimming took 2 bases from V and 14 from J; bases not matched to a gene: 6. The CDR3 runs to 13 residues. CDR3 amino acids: CASSPRQGGTLHF. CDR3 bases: TGTGCCAGCTCACCAAGACAGGGTGGCACCCTCCACTTT.

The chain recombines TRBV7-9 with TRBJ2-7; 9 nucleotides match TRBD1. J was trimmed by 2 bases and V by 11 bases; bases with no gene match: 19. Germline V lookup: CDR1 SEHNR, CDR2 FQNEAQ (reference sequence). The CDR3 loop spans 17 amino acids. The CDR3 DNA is TGTGCCGGAAGAGGAGACAGGGGGATTTTTCAGACCTACGAGCAGTACGTC. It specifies CAGRGDRGIFQTYEQYV.

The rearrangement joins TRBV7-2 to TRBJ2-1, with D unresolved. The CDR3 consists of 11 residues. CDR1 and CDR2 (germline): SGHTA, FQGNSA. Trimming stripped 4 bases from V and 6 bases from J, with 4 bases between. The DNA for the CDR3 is TGTGCCAGCAGCTCTAGCAATGAGCAGTTCTTC. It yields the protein CASSSSNEQFF.